This is a list of T cell receptor beta chains from one sample in a study of CD8 T cells in Susac syndrome. MiXCR, run by TCRdb on the immunoSEQ multiplex PCR reads, gives a single entry per CDR3 protein. This sample carries 180,000 or so distinct CDR3 sequences, around 94% of them seen once, and the ten largest clones take 0.13% to 0.15%. The sample consisted of CD4+ T cells from PBMCs. These receptors were taken from a human donor in good health. Both conserved end residues are part of each CDR3. The order of the fields is clone size, V gene, D gene, J gene, CDR3 protein, CDR3 DNA. The D gene is left open where the match is weak. Some rows have no size entry. The others give once, few or many, or a class for an expanded clone.

-	TRBV6-2/TRBV6-3	-	TRBJ2-1	CASSYPFAGRNEQFF	TGTGCCAGCAGTTACCCCTTCGCAGGGCGGAATGAGCAGTTCTTC
-	TRBV7-8	TRBD2	TRBJ2-5	CASSQRLAGEETQYF	TGTGCCAGCAGCCAGAGACTAGCGGGGGAAGAGACCCAGTACTTC
-	TRBV20-1	-	TRBJ2-3	CSARRAARGDTQYF	TGCAGTGCTAGACGAGCGGCCCGGGGAGATACGCAGTATTTT
-	TRBV28	TRBD2	TRBJ2-5	CASSASGGHQETQYF	TGTGCCAGCAGTGCCAGCGGGGGGCACCAAGAGACCCAGTACTTC
once	TRBV7-2	-	TRBJ2-7	CASSPGRTGSYEQYF	TGTGCCAGCAGCCCCGGACGGACTGGGAGCTACGAGCAGTACTTC
-	TRBV12-3/TRBV12-4	-	TRBJ2-3	CASSRAGDTQYF	TGTGCCAGCAGCCGAGCGGGAGATACGCAGTATTTT
-	TRBV30	-	TRBJ1-1	CAWSPRTEAFF	TGTGCCTGGAGCCCCCGCACTGAAGCTTTCTTT
-	TRBV20-1	TRBD1	TRBJ2-5	CSARSTGVREETQYF	TGCAGTGCTAGGAGTACAGGGGTCCGAGAAGAGACCCAGTACTTC
few	TRBV2	-	TRBJ2-1	CASSERGIDEQFF	TGTGCCAGCAGTGAACGGGGTATTGATGAGCAGTTCTTC
-	TRBV30	-	TRBJ1-2	CAWSDVGYGYTF	TGTGCCTGGAGTGACGTAGGCTATGGCTACACCTTC
-	TRBV30	-	TRBJ2-3	CAWFRGTSTDTQYF	TGTGCCTGGTTTAGGGGAACTAGCACAGATACGCAGTATTTT
once	TRBV2	TRBD2	TRBJ2-5	CARREGETQYF	TGTGCCAGAAGGGAGGGAGAGACCCAGTACTTC
-	TRBV5-1	-	TRBJ2-3	CASSLPLGDTQYF	TGCGCCAGCAGCTTACCCCTAGGGGATACGCAGTATTTT
-	TRBV5-4	-	TRBJ1-2	CASSFSQGYYGYTF	TGTGCCAGCAGCTTTTCCCAGGGGTACTATGGCTACACCTTC
once	TRBV25-1	TRBD2	TRBJ2-1	CASRTGTRSRDEQFF	TGTGCCAGCAGGACCGGGACTAGGTCCCGCGATGAGCAGTTCTTC
-	TRBV20-1	-	TRBJ2-2	CSATPSFAETNTGELFF	TGCAGTGCTACCCCTTCATTTGCGGAGACGAACACCGGGGAGCTGTTTTTT
once	TRBV9	TRBD1	TRBJ1-1	CASSAGTVNTEAFF	TGTGCCAGCAGCGCCGGGACAGTGAACACTGAAGCTTTCTTT
-	TRBV12-3/TRBV12-4	TRBD2	TRBJ2-3	CASSPGTSADTQYF	TGTGCCAGCAGTCCCGGGACTAGCGCGGATACGCAGTATTTT
-	TRBV27	-	TRBJ1-2	CASRASEANYGYTF	TGTGCCAGCAGGGCTTCCGAAGCTAACTATGGCTACACCTTC
-	TRBV25-1	-	TRBJ2-7	CASSDGRGASYEQYF	TGTGCCAGCAGTGATGGTCGGGGGGCCTCCTACGAGCAGTACTTC
-	TRBV7-9	-	TRBJ1-4	CASSPGGTNEKLFF	TGTGCCAGCAGCCCGGGGGGGACTAATGAAAAACTGTTTTTT
-	TRBV6-2/TRBV6-3	-	TRBJ2-1	CASLRTANNEQFF	TGTGCCAGCTTGAGGACGGCTAACAATGAGCAGTTCTTC
once	TRBV3-1	-	TRBJ1-4	CASSHGGNNEKLFF	TGTGCCAGCAGCCACGGAGGAAATAATGAAAAACTGTTTTTT
once	TRBV6-2/TRBV6-3	-	TRBJ2-3	CASRMDGVADTQYF	TGTGCCAGCAGGATGGACGGGGTTGCAGATACGCAGTATTTT
-	TRBV18	-	TRBJ2-3	CASSPNQAGGADTQYF	TGTGCCAGCTCACCTAATCAGGCTGGAGGGGCCGATACGCAGTATTTT
once	TRBV30	-	TRBJ2-5	CAWSGWSQETQYF	TGTGCCTGGAGTGGCTGGAGCCAAGAGACCCAGTACTTC
-	TRBV6-6	-	TRBJ2-1	CASSPARGYNEQFF	TGTGCCAGCAGCCCGGCGCGGGGATACAATGAGCAGTTCTTC
-	TRBV15	TRBD1	TRBJ2-5	CATSRRQGETQYF	TGTGCCACCAGCAGACGACAGGGAGAGACCCAGTACTTC
-	TRBV28	-	TRBJ2-5	CASSRGPPGTQYF	TGTGCCAGCAGTCGGGGCCCCCCGGGGACCCAGTACTTC
-	TRBV18	TRBD2	TRBJ2-7	CASSPPGAGGHEQYF	TGTGCCAGCTCACCACCTGGAGCGGGGGGTCACGAGCAGTACTTC
-	TRBV15	TRBD1	TRBJ1-6	CATSPGQGNSPLHF	TGTGCCACCAGCCCTGGACAGGGTAATTCACCCCTCCACTTT
-	TRBV20-1	-	TRBJ2-7	CSANMAASYEQYF	TGCAGTGCTAACATGGCAGCTTCCTACGAGCAGTACTTC
-	TRBV30	-	TRBJ1-2	CAWSVNSIGYTF	TGTGCCTGGAGTGTAAACAGTATCGGCTACACCTTC
-	TRBV3-1	-	TRBJ2-4	CASSQVQGGIQYF	TGTGCCAGCAGCCAAGTGCAGGGAGGCATTCAGTACTTC
-	TRBV9	-	TRBJ2-1	CASSVAPLPGEQFF	TGTGCCAGCAGCGTAGCCCCCCTCCCGGGTGAGCAGTTCTTC
-	TRBV29-1	-	TRBJ1-5	CSVGPGADQPQHF	TGCAGCGTTGGGCCGGGGGCGGATCAGCCCCAGCATTTT
-	TRBV4-3	-	TRBJ1-1	CASSQDFQNTEAFF	TGCGCCAGCAGCCAAGATTTCCAGAACACTGAAGCTTTCTTT
-	TRBV18	TRBD1	TRBJ1-2	CASSRSTGLANYGYTF	TGTGCCAGCTCACGATCGACAGGGTTGGCTAACTATGGCTACACCTTC
-	TRBV9	TRBD1	TRBJ2-2	CASRAAGGEEYTGELFF	TGTGCCAGCAGGGCGGCAGGGGGTGAGGAGTACACCGGGGAGCTGTTTTTT
-	TRBV7-9	TRBD1	TRBJ1-1	CASSPGTGGSGTEAFF	TGTGCCAGCAGCCCCGGGACAGGGGGTAGCGGCACTGAAGCTTTCTTT
-	TRBV30	-	TRBJ2-7	CAGGGRSSYEQYF	TGTGCTGGCGGAGGACGGAGCTCCTACGAGCAGTACTTC
few	TRBV12-3/TRBV12-4	-	TRBJ2-7	CASSRGYEQYF	TGTGCCAGCAGTCGGGGTTACGAGCAGTACTTC
few	TRBV20-1	TRBD2	TRBJ2-1	CSASGGAYNEQFF	TGCAGTGCTAGCGGGGGGGCTTACAATGAGCAGTTCTTC
-	TRBV7-9	-	TRBJ1-1	CASSRQTANTEAFF	TGTGCCAGCAGCCGTCAGACAGCGAACACTGAAGCTTTCTTT
-	TRBV7-9	-	TRBJ1-2	CASSFSWLGYYGYTF	TGTGCCAGCAGCTTCTCATGGTTGGGATACTATGGCTACACCTTC
once	TRBV15	-	TRBJ2-7	CATSRDKGSYEQYF	TGTGCCACCAGCAGAGATAAGGGCTCCTACGAGCAGTACTTC
-	TRBV19	TRBD1	TRBJ2-3	CASSRGLGTDTQYF	TGTGCCAGTAGCAGGGGGCTCGGCACAGATACGCAGTATTTT
-	TRBV30	-	TRBJ1-6	CAWVRDEGSPLHF	TGTGCCTGGGTCCGGGACGAAGGTTCACCCCTCCACTTT
-	TRBV20-1	TRBD2	TRBJ2-3	CSATPSGGDTQYF	TGCAGTGCTACCCCTAGCGGCGGGGATACGCAGTATTTT
-	TRBV20-1	-	TRBJ2-1	CSARRTAYNEQFF	TGCAGTGCTAGGAGAACAGCCTACAATGAGCAGTTCTTC
-	TRBV7-3	TRBD2	TRBJ2-1	CASSWLAGEYNEQFF	TGTGCCAGCAGCTGGCTAGCGGGGGAGTACAATGAGCAGTTCTTC
-	TRBV7-2	TRBD2	TRBJ2-7	CASSLSGYSYEQYF	TGTGCCAGCAGCCTTAGCGGGTATTCCTACGAGCAGTACTTC
-	TRBV28	-	TRBJ1-6	CASRPDWSSYNSPLHF	TGTGCCAGCAGACCCGACTGGAGCTCCTATAATTCACCCCTCCACTTT